Reported below is one T cell receptor (beta chain). Per the original methods: The authors estimated nucleated cell counts from reference gene primer amplification. Method: immunoSEQ multiplex PCR; TCRdb's copy keeps in-frame clones and lacks some. The DNA was the basis for D and trimming; V, J and clone size are from that table. The profile shows about 96,000 clones, over 85% of them singletons. This CDR3 comprises 15 residues. Germline CDR1 reads MDHEN; CDR2 reads SYDVKM. Unmatched junction bases numbered 6, after V lost 5 bases and J lost 6 bases. The sample belongs to a study of blood T cell repertoires in COVID-19. On the study more broadly: Whether acute or convalescent, the COVID-19 samples came from the United States, Italy and Spain. PBMCs, B-cell-depleted T cells, or T cells were the source of the cDNA or gDNA that made up the material.

The sequence was collected from a human donor with COVID-19, enrolled during active disease. The donor label of this sample is uncertain. The specimen sequenced was peripheral blood. This rearrangement joins TRBV28 to TRBJ1-5; TRBD1 agrees at 11 bases. The CDR3 region is CASSQDRGLPQPQHF. For the CDR3, the DNA is TGTGCCAGCAGTCAGGACAGGGGGCTACCTCAGCCCCAGCATTTT.